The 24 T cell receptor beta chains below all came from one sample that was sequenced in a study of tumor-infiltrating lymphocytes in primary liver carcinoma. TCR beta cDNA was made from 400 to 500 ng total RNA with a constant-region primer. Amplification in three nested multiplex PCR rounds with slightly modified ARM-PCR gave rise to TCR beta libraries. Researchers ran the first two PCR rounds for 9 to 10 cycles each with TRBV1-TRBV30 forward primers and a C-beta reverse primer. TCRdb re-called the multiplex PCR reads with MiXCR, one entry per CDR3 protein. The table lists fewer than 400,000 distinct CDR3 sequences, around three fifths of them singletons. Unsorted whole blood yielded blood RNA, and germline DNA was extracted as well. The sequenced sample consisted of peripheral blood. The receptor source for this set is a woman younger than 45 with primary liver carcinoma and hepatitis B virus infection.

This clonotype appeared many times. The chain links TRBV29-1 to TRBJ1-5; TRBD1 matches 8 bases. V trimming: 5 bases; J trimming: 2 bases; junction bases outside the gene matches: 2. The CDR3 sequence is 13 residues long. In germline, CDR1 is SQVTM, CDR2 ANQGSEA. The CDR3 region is CSVTQGGNQPQHF. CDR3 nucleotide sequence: TGCAGCGTTACACAGGGGGGCAATCAGCCCCAGCATTTT.

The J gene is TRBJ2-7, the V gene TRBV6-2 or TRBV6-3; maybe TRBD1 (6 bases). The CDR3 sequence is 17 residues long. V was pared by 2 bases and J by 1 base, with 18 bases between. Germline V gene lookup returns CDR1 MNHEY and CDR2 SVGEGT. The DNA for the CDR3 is TGTGCCAGCAGTTACGGGGGCGGATCGGGGAATTCCTACGAGCAGTACTTC. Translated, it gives CASSYGGGSGNSYEQYF.

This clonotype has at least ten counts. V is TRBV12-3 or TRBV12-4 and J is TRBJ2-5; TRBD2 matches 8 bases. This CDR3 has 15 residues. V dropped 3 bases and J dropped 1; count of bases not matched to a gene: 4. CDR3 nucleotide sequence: TGTGCCAGCAGTTTTTGGGGACTAGTCCAAGAGACCCAGTACTTC. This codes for CASSFWGLVQETQYF.

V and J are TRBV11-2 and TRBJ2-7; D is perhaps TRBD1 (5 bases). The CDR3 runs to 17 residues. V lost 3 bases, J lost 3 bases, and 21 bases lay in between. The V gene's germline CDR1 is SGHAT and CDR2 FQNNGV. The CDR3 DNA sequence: TGTGCCAGCAGCTTGGCCCACCAGGGTGTACGCATCTACGAGCAGTACTTC. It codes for CASSLAHQGVRIYEQYF. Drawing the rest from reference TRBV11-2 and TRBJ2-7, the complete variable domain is EAGVAQSPRYKIIEKRQSVAFWCNPISGHATLYWYQQILGQGPKLLIQFQNNGVVDDSQLPKDRFSAERLKGVDSTLKIQPAKLEDSAVYLCASSLAHQGVRIYEQYFGPGTRLTVT.

CDR3 in DNA: TGTGCCAGCAGTTTCCTCGGGACTAGTATTTCCGAGCAGTACTTC. Encoded protein: CASSFLGTSISEQYF. The chain combines TRBV6-5 with TRBJ2-7; 8 positions agree with TRBD2. The CDR3 is 15 amino acids. Germline-derived CDR1 and CDR2 are MNHEY and SVGAGI. V lost 4 bases, J lost 6 bases, and 11 bases stayed unmatched.

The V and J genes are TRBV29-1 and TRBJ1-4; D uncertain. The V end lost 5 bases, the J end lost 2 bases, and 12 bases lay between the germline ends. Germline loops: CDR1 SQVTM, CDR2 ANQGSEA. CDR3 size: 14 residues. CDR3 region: CSVRMGSTNEKLFF. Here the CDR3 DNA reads TGCAGCGTTCGAATGGGGTCCACTAATGAAAAACTGTTTTTT.

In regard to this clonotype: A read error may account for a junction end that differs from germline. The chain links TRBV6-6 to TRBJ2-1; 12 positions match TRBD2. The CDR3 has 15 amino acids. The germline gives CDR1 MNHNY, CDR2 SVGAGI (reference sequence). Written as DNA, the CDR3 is TGTGCCAGCAGTTCGACTAGCGGGAGTGGGAATGTGCAGTTCTTC. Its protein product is CASSSTSGSGNVQFF.

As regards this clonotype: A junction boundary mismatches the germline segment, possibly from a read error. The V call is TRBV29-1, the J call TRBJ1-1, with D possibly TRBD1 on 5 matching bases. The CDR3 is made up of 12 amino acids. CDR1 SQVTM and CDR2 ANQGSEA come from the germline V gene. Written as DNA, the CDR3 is TGCAGCGGGGAGGAGGGGTCCACTGAAGCTTACTTT. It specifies CSGEEGSTEAYF.

The CDR3: CASKTEQGSPRPQHF. The CDR3 DNA follows: TGTGCCAGCAAAACCGAACAGGGGTCCCCTCGGCCCCAGCATTTT. The rearrangement uses TRBV6-8 and TRBJ1-5, with 7 bases matching TRBD1. Germline loops: CDR1 MNHGY, CDR2 SAAAGT. The CDR3 loop spans 15 amino acids. With 7 bases clipped from V and 9 bases from J, the junction kept 15 bases outside the gene matches.

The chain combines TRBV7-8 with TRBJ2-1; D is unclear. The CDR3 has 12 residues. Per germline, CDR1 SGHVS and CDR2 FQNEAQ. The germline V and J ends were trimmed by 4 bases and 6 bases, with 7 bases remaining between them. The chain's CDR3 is CASSWIFNEQFF. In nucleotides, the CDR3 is TGTGCCAGCAGCTGGATTTTCAATGAGCAGTTCTTC.

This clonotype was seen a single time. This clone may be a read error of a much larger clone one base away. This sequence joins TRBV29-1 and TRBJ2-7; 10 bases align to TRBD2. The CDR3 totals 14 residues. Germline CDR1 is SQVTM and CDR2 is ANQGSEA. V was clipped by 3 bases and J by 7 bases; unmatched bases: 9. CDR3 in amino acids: CSVDSSGSRNEQYF. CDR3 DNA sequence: TGCAGCGTTGATTCTAGCGGGAGCAGGAATGAGCAGTACTTC.

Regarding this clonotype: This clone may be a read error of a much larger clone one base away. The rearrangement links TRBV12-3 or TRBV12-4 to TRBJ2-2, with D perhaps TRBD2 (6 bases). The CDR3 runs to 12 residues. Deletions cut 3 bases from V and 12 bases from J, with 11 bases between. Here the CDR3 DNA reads TGTGCCAGCAGTTTTAGTGCGGGGAAGCTGTTTTTT. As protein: CASSFSAGKLFF.

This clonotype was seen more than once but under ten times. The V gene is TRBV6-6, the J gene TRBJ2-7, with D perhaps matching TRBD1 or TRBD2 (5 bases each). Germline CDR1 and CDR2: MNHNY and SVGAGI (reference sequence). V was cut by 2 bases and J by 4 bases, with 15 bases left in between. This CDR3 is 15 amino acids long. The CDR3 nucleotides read TGTGCCAGCAGTTACAGCGAGGGATCAGGGTACGAGCAGTACTTC. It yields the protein CASSYSEGSGYEQYF.

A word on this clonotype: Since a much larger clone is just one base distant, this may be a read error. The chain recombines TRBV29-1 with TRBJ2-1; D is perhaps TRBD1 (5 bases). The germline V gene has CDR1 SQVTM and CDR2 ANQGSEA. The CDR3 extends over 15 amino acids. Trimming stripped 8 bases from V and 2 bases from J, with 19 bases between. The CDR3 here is CSIPLGPRAYNEQFF. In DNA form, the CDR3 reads TGCAGCATCCCCCTCGGGCCCAGGGCCTACAATGAGCAGTTCTTC.

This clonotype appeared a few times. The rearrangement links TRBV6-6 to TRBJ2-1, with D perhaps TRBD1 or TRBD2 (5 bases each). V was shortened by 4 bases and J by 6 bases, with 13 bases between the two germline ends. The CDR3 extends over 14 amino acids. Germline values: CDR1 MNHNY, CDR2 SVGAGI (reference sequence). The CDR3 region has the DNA TGTGCCAGCAGTTCTGTTGGGACCCCCAATGAGCAGTTCTTC. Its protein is CASSSVGTPNEQFF.

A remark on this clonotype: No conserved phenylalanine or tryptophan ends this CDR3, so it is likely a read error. CDR3 protein: CASSHARDYGYTS. The CDR3 coding sequence is TGTGCCAGCAGCCACGCCCGGGATTATGGCTACACCTCC. V usage is TRBV11-1 and J usage is TRBJ1-2, with D unclear. V was pared by 5 bases and J by 5 bases, with 12 bases between. Germline CDR1 is SGHAT and CDR2 is FQDESV (reference sequence). CDR3 length equals 13 residues.

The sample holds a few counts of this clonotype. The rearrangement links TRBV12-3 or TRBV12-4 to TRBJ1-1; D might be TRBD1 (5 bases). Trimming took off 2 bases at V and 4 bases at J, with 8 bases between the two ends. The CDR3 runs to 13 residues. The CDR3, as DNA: TGTGCCAGCAGTTTAATCCAGGGCACTGAAGCTTTCTTT. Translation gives CASSLIQGTEAFF.

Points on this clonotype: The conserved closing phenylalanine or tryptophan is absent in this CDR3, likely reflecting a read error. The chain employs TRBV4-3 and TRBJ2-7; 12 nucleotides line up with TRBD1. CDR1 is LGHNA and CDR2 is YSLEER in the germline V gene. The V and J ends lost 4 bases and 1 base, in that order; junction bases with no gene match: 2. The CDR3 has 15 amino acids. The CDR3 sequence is CASSPGQGASYEQYL. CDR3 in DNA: TGCGCCAGCAGCCCGGGACAGGGGGCTTCCTACGAGCAGTACTTG.

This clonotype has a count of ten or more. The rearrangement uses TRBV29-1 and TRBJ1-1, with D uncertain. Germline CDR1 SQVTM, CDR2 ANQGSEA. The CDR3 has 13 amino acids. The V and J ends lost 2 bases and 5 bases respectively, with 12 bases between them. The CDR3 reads CSVEPGIGTEAFF. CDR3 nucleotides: TGCAGCGTTGAACCGGGGATAGGGACTGAAGCTTTCTTT.

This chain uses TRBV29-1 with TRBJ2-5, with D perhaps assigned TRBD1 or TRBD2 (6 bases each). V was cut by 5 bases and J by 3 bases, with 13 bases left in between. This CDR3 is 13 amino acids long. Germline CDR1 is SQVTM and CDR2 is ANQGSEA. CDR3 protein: CSVTRGPEETQYF. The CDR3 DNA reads TGCAGCGTTACCCGGGGGCCTGAAGAGACCCAGTACTTC. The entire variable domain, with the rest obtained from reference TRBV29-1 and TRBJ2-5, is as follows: SAVISQKPSRDICQRGTSLTIQCQVDSQVTMMFWYRQQPGQSLTLIATANQGSEATYESGFVIDKFPISRPNLTFSTLTVSNMSPEDSSIYLCSVTRGPEETQYFGPGTRLLVL.

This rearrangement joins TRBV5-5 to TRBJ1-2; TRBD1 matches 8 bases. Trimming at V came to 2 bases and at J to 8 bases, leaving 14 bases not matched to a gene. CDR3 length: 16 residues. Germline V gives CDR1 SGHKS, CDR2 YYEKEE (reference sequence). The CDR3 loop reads CASSFFGTGDRRGYTF. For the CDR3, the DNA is TGTGCCAGCAGCTTTTTTGGAACAGGGGACAGGCGAGGCTACACCTTC.

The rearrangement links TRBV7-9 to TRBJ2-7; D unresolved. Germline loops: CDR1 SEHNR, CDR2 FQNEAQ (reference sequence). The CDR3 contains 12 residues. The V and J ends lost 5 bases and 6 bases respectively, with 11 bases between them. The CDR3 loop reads CASSVPQTEQYF. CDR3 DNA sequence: TGTGCCAGCAGCGTACCCCAGACCGAGCAGTACTTC.

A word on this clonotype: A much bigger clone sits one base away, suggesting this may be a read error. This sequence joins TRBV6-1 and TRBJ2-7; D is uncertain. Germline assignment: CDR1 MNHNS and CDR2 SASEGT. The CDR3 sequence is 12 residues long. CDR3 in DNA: TGTGCCAGCAGTGGGCAGGCCACCGAGCAGCACTTC. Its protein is CASSGQATEQHF.

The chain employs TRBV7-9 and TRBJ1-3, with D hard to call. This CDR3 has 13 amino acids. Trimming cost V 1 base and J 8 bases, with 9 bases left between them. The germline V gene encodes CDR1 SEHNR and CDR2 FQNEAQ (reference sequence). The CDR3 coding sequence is TGTGCCAGCAGCTTAGGACATGGGGACACCATATATTTT. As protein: CASSLGHGDTIYF.